This T cell receptor (beta chain) was observed in a study of beta chain features in type 1 diabetes. Background on the study: Cell yields, gender and age were similar in healthy donors and patients. Examination covered almost 110,000,000 sorted cells spanning all samples. Study-wide findings and caveats: Moderate yet significant TCRB CDR3 shortening was seen in Type 1 diabetes patients in all four CD4+ subsets.

A remark on this clone: Antigen unknown. The same CDR3 is also encoded by other DNA sequences in this sample.

V lost 0 bases and J lost 6, with 7 bases in between. The CDR3 totals 12 residues. CDR1 is GTSNPN, CDR2 SVGIG, per germline (reference sequence). Reverse transcribing all isolated RNA meant expressed TCRB transcripts were sequenced. The data were produced by immunoSEQ multiplex PCR, yet TCRdb's version contains in-frame clones alone and is incomplete. Here the sample spans under 150,000 clones, 17% being singletons. Sample: central memory CD4+ T cells from blood. The clonotype was recovered from a man between 18 and 29 years old with type 1 diabetes. The rearrangement links TRBV30 to TRBJ2-3; D gene unclear. The CDR3 DNA reads TGTGCCTGGAGTGTAGTACTCGATACGCAGTATTTT. Translated: CAWSVVLDTQYF. The variable domain in full, completed from reference TRBV30 and TRBJ2-3, reads SQTIHQWPATLVQPVGSPLSLECTVEGTSNPNLYWYRQAAGRGLQLLFYSVGIGQISSEVPQNLSASRPQDRQFILSSKKLLLSDSGFYLCAWSVVLDTQYFGPGTRLTVL.